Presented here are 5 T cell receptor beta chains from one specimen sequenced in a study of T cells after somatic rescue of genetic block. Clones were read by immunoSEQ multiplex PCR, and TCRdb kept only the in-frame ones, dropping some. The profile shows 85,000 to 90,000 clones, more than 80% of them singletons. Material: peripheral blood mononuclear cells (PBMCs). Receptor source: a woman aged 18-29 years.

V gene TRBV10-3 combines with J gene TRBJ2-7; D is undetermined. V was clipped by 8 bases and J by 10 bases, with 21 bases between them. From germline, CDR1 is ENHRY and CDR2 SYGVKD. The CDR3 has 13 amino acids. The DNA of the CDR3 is TGTGCCATCGCCCTGGACCCTAACAGCTCCCAGTACTTC. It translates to CAIALDPNSSQYF.

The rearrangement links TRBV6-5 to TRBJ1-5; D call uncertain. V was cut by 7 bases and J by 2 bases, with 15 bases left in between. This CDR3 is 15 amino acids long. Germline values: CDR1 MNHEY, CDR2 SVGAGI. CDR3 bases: TGTGCCAGCACTCAATATAGGGTGGGCAATCAGCCCCAGCATTTT. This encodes CASTQYRVGNQPQHF.

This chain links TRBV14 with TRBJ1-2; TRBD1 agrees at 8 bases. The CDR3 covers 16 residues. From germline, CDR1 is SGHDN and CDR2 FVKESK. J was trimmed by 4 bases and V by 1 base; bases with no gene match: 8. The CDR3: CASSQGVYRGFYGYTF. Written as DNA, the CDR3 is TGTGCCAGCAGCCAAGGGGTCTACAGGGGGTTCTATGGCTACACCTTC.

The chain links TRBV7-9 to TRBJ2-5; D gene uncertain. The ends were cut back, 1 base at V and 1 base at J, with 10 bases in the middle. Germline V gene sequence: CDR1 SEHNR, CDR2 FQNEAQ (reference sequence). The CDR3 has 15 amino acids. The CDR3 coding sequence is TGTGCCAGCAGCTTAGGCCGGACGTTCCAAGAGACCCAGTACTTC. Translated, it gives CASSLGRTFQETQYF. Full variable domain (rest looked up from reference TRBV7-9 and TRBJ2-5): DTGVSQNPRHKITKRGQNVTFRCDPISEHNRLYWYRQTLGQGPEFLTYFQNEAQLEKSRLLSDRFSAERPKGSFSTLEIQRTEQGDSAMYLCASSLGRTFQETQYFGPGTRLLVL.

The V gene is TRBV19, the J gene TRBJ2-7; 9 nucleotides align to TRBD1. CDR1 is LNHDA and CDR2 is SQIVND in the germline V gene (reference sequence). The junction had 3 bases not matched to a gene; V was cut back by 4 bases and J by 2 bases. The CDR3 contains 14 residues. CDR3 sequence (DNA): TGTGCCAGTAGTAGCCGGGACAGGGCCTACGAGCAGTACTTC. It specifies CASSSRDRAYEQYF.